Listed here are 19 T cell receptor beta chains from one sample, sequenced in a study of post-analysis software for immune sequencing data (dated by TCRdb to 2013 to 2016). The paper as a whole reports these results and caveats: Significantly higher frequencies in patients than in controls were found for roughly 5 TRBV segments, including TRBV5-6, TRBV5-1 and TRBV20-1.

The method was PCR. Sequencing instrument: Illumina HiSeq 2500. Unique molecular identifiers were incorporated into TCR beta cDNA libraries to reduce PCR and sequencing biases. TCRdb itself trimmed the public reads at Q25 with fastp, ran MiXCR and retained productive beta chains. Under each unique CDR3 protein, matching rows form one entry showing the most common genes and DNA. The sample table lists around 700,000 distinct CDR3 sequences, 55% to 70% of them with a count of one. Clones ranked in the top ten supply 11% of the sample. No antigen has been identified for these receptors. The specimen sequenced was blood. The receptors were sampled from a girl aged 2 to 10 with multiple sclerosis.

This clonotype was observed a few times. Relative to the germline gene, one junction end is altered; a read error may explain this. This chain connects TRBV5-1 to TRBJ2-4; TRBD1 aligns across 8 bases. The germline CDR1 and CDR2 sequences are SGHRS and YFSETQ. CDR3 length: 15 amino acids. The CDR3 is CANSLSRGQENIQYF. The CDR3 DNA follows: TGCGCCAACAGCTTGAGTCGGGGACAGGAAAACATTCAGTACTTC.

This chain uses TRBV5-1 with TRBJ2-5, with TRBD2 matching over 12 bases. There are 18 residues in the CDR3. Germline lookup yields CDR1 SGHRS and CDR2 YFSETQ. Trimming at V came to 4 bases and at J to 4 bases, leaving 14 bases not matched to a gene. The CDR3 DNA sequence: TGCGCCAGCAGCACGGGACTAGCGGGCAGGGGTGACGGAGAGACCCAGTACTTC. This translates into CASSTGLAGRGDGETQYF.

This chain joins TRBV5-1 and TRBJ2-1; TRBD2 agrees at 8 bases. This CDR3 has 14 residues. With V trimmed by 2 bases and J by 7 bases, 5 bases remained unmatched. In germline, CDR1 is SGHRS, CDR2 YFSETQ. The CDR3 DNA is TGCGCCAGCAGCTTCCGGGAGGGTTTTAATGAGCAGTTCTTC. The encoded protein is CASSFREGFNEQFF.

CDR3 DNA sequence: TGCGCCAGCAGCTTGGCCGGAATCAGGCGGATCGGAGGCACAGATACGCAGTATTTT. It yields the protein CASSLAGIRRIGGTDTQYF. This chain joins TRBV5-1 and TRBJ2-3; no firm D call. Trimming took off 0 bases at V and 1 base at J, with 21 bases between the two ends. Germline V gene lookup returns CDR1 SGHRS and CDR2 YFSETQ. The CDR3 covers 19 residues.

This clonotype was seen only a few times. This chain connects TRBV5-1 to TRBJ2-5; 9 nucleotides match TRBD2. CDR3 length: 15 amino acids. V was clipped by 7 bases and J by 4 bases; unmatched bases: 11. Germline V lookup: CDR1 SGHRS, CDR2 YFSETQ. The CDR3 DNA is TGCGCCAGCGGATCTCTGGCGGGGGGGCCAGAGACCCAGTACTTC. It translates to CASGSLAGGPETQYF. Looking up the rest from reference TRBV5-1 and TRBJ2-5 gives the full variable domain: KAGVTQTPRYLIKTRGQQVTLSCSPISGHRSVSWYQQTPGQGLQFLFEYFSETQRNKGNFPGRFSGRQFSNSRSEMNVSTLELGDSALYLCASGSLAGGPETQYFGPGTRLLVL.

Only a few counts were recorded for this clonotype. The chain links TRBV29-1 to TRBJ2-1; 10 nucleotides agree with TRBD2. The CDR3 is 12 amino acids. With 5 bases clipped from V and 7 bases from J, the junction kept 2 bases outside the gene matches. Germline loops: CDR1 SQVTM, CDR2 ANQGSEA. The DNA for the CDR3 is TGCAGCGTTCCTAGCGGGAGTAATGAGCAGTTCTTC. It specifies CSVPSGSNEQFF.

This clonotype was seen a handful of times. This chain uses TRBV7-2 with TRBJ2-3; D is perhaps TRBD2 (6 bases). Trimming removed 4 bases at V and 5 bases at J, with 16 bases between. This CDR3 has 15 residues. Germline V CDR1 and CDR2: SGHTA, FQGNSA. In DNA, the CDR3 is TGTGCCAGCAGCTCCTACCAGCGGGCCCTAGATACGCAGTATTTT. This encodes CASSSYQRALDTQYF.

The V and J genes are TRBV6-6 and TRBJ2-1; D possibly uses TRBD1 or TRBD2 (5 bases each). Germline V gene data show CDR1 as MNHNY and CDR2 as SVGAGI (reference sequence). V was pared by 8 bases and J by 5 bases, with 16 bases between. The CDR3 extends over 14 amino acids. CDR3 in amino acids: CASQKWGNNNEQFF. DNA of the CDR3: TGTGCCAGCCAAAAATGGGGGAATAACAATGAGCAGTTCTTC.

This clonotype was seen more than once but under ten times. The V and J genes are TRBV20-1 and TRBJ2-5; 7 bases fit TRBD2. The junction had 8 bases not matched to a gene; V was cut back by 2 bases and J by 2 bases. This CDR3 is 15 amino acids long. Germline loops: CDR1 DFQATT, CDR2 SNEGSKA (reference sequence). In DNA form, the CDR3 reads TGCAGTGCTAGACTACAGCGGGACTATCAAGAGACCCAGTACTTC. It translates to CSARLQRDYQETQYF.

This chain links TRBV12-3 or TRBV12-4 with TRBJ2-5, with TRBD2 as a possible D gene (5 bases). The CDR3 totals 16 residues. Trimming stripped 0 bases from V and 4 bases from J, with 15 bases between. The CDR3 loop reads CASSLAGEDRRETQYF. The CDR3 coding sequence is TGTGCCAGCAGTTTAGCGGGAGAGGATCGTAGAGAGACCCAGTACTTC.

The table lists this clonotype with a few counts. The chain combines TRBV10-3 with TRBJ2-7; 10 bases match TRBD2. Trimming at V came to 4 bases and at J to 4 bases, leaving 16 bases not matched to a gene. Germline values: CDR1 ENHRY, CDR2 SYGVKD. This CDR3 has 18 amino acids. DNA for the CDR3: TGTGCCATCAGTGTCACGGGGGTTAGCGGGAGGTCTCTTTACGAGCAGTACTTC. Encoded protein: CAISVTGVSGRSLYEQYF.

This sequence joins TRBV6-5 and TRBJ2-5; D unclear. The CDR3 consists of 12 residues. Germline-derived CDR1 and CDR2 are MNHEY and SVGAGI. Trimming cost V 6 bases and J 5 bases, with 10 bases left between them. CDR3 residues: CASRPSGETQYF. In DNA, the CDR3 is TGTGCCAGCAGGCCCTCTGGGGAGACCCAGTACTTC.

V and J are TRBV7-9 and TRBJ2-7; TRBD2 agrees at 8 bases. CDR3 length: 15 amino acids. From germline, CDR1 is SEHNR and CDR2 FQNEAQ (reference sequence). V was clipped by 1 base and J by 2 bases; unmatched bases: 4. The CDR3 is CASSLVGGRTYEQYF. The CDR3, as DNA: TGTGCCAGCAGCTTAGTCGGCGGGAGGACCTACGAGCAGTACTTC.

This sequence joins TRBV4-2 and TRBJ1-1; D is unclear. Trimming took 1 base from V and 4 from J, leaving 10 bases between them. The CDR3 covers 14 residues. CDR1 and CDR2 (germline): LGHNA, YNFKEQ. CDR3 residues: CASSQAAGGTEAFF. The CDR3 coding sequence is TGTGCCAGCAGCCAAGCGGCAGGAGGCACTGAAGCTTTCTTT.

The chain carries TRBV6-5 and TRBJ1-5; no clear D gene. The CDR3 sequence is 15 residues long. The germline V gene encodes CDR1 MNHEY and CDR2 SVGAGI. The germline V and J ends were trimmed by 5 bases and 4 bases, with 15 bases remaining between them. DNA for the CDR3: TGTGCCAGCAGTCCGGGGTGGCCGATAAATCAGCCCCAGCATTTT. Translation gives CASSPGWPINQPQHF.

This chain uses TRBV6-5 with TRBJ1-2, with D uncertain. Germline-derived CDR1 and CDR2 are MNHEY and SVGAGI. The CDR3 is 12 amino acids. The V and J ends lost 7 bases and 4 bases respectively, with 10 bases between them. This CDR3 is CASKAGSYGYTF. The CDR3, as DNA: TGTGCCAGCAAGGCAGGATCCTATGGCTACACCTTC.

The genes are TRBV5-5 and TRBJ2-5; 7 bases are a match to TRBD2. CDR1 and CDR2 from the germline V gene are SGHKS and YYEKEE (reference sequence). After removal of 4 bases from V and 4 bases from J, the junction contained 4 bases not matched to a gene. The CDR3 is 13 amino acids. CDR3 loop: CASSPPSGETQYF. CDR3 nucleotide sequence: TGTGCCAGCAGCCCCCCTAGCGGAGAGACCCAGTACTTC.

This clonotype was seen just once. The genes are TRBV5-1 and TRBJ1-6, with no clear D. Germline assignment: CDR1 SGHRS and CDR2 YFSETQ. V was clipped by 4 bases and J by 8 bases, with 22 bases between them. CDR3 length: 17 residues. Here the CDR3 reads CASSPKAGQQRDSPLHF. Here the CDR3 DNA reads TGCGCCAGCAGCCCCAAAGCAGGCCAACAAAGGGATTCACCCCTCCACTTT.

The CDR3 spells CASSLSDRTYEQYF. CDR3 nucleotides: TGCGCCAGCAGCTTATCGGACCGAACCTACGAGCAGTACTTC. The chain employs TRBV5-1 and TRBJ2-7; no clear D. This CDR3 has 14 residues. Deletions cut 2 bases from V and 2 bases from J, with 11 bases between. From germline, CDR1 is SGHRS and CDR2 YFSETQ.